This note documents a single TCR beta chain sequence. The read comes to an end 3 residues before the CDR3 does, leaving the germline J gene to fill in the end. The data derive from a study of T cells in women clearing cervical HPV infection. Generated by immunoSEQ multiplex PCR, the TCRdb table keeps only in-frame clones and is missing some. This sample's clone table lists roughly 20,000 clones. Germline V gives CDR1 GTSNPN, CDR2 SVGIG (reference sequence). CDR3 length: 17 residues. With V trimmed by 1 base and J by 2 bases, 10 bases remained unmatched. This sequence joins TRBV30 and TRBJ2-1, with 8 nucleotides matching TRBD2. This clonotype was obtained from a woman aged 18 to 75 with a cervical HPV16 infection that either progressed to CIN3+ or cleared (not recorded which). Input material: blood buffy coat. CDR3 residues: CAWSGNSGARAYNEQFF. Partial CDR3 DNA: TGTGCCTGGAGTGGGAATAGCGGGGCCCGAGCCTACAATGAG. Complete variable domain (other parts from reference TRBV30 and TRBJ2-1): SQTIHQWPATLVQPVGSPLSLECTVEGTSNPNLYWYRQAAGRGLQLLFYSVGIGQISSEVPQNLSASRPQDRQFILSSKKLLLSDSGFYLCAWSGNSGARAYNEQFFGPGTRLTVL.